This record concerns one T cell receptor (beta chain) sequence. This entry is derived from a study of T cell changes during pregnancy in multiple sclerosis. Germline V gene lookup returns CDR1 KGHSH and CDR2 LQKENI. V lost 2 bases and J 3 bases, leaving 11 bases between the germline ends. This CDR3 is 15 amino acids long. Some clones are missing from TCRdb's copy, which holds only in-frame ones; the method was immunoSEQ multiplex PCR. The sample carries approximately 42,000 clones, around four fifths recorded once. V usage is TRBV18 and J usage is TRBJ2-1, with a possible D match to TRBD1 (6 bases). This sequence was found in a female donor with multiple sclerosis, enrolled in a pregnancy study. The sequencing here drew on CD4+ T cells from peripheral blood mononuclear cells, taken before pregnancy. CDR3 DNA sequence: TGTGCCAGCTCACCAGACAGGACGTTCTACAATGAGCAGTTCTTC. Encoded protein: CASSPDRTFYNEQFF.